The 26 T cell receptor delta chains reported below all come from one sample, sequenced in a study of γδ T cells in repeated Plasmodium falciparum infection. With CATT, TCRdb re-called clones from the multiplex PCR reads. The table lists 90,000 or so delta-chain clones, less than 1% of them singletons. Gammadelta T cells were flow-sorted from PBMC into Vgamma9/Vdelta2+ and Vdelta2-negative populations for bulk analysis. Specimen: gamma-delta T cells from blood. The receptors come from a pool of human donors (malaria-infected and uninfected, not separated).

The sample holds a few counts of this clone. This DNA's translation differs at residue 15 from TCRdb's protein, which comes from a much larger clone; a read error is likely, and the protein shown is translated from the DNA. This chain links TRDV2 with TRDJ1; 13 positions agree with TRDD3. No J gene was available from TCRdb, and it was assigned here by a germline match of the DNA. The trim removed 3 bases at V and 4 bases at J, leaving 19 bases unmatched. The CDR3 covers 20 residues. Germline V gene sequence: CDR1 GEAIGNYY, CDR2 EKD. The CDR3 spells CACDSGADWGIRGRIDKLIF. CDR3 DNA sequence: TGTGCCTGTGACTCCGGGGCGGACTGGGGGATACGCGGGAGGATCGATAAACTCATCTTT.

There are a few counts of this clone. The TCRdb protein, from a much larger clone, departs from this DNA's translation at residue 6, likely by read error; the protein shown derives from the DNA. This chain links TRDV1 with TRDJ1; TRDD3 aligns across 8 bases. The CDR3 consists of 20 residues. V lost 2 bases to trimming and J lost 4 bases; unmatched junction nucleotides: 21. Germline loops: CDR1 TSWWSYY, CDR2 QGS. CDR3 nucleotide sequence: TGTGCTCTTGGGGAAGTCCTAGCGGGGGATATAGGTTGGGGGCTCGATAAACTCATCTTT. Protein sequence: CALGEVLAGDIGWGLDKLIF.

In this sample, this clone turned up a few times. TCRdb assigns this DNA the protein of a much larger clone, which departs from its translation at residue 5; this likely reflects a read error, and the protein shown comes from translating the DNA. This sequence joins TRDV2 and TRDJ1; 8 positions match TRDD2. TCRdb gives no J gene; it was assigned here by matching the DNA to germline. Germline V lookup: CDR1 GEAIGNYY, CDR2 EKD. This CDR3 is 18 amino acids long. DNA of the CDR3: TGTGCAGACAAGTCTTCCTACGTACCTGGGGACGTTACCGATAAACTCATCTTT. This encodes CADKSSYVPGDVTDKLIF.

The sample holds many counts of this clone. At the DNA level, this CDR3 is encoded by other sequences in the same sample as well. The CDR3 region has the DNA TGTGCTCTTGGGTACCTTCCTAGGGATAAGGGGTATTGGGGCAAACTCATCTTT. Amino acids: CALGYLPRDKGYWGKLIF. The V gene is TRDV1, the J gene TRDJ1; TRDD2 matches 8 bases. The germline V gene encodes CDR1 TSWWSYY and CDR2 QGS. The V segment lost 5 bases and the J segment 8 bases; nucleotides outside the gene matches: 22. This CDR3 has 18 amino acids.

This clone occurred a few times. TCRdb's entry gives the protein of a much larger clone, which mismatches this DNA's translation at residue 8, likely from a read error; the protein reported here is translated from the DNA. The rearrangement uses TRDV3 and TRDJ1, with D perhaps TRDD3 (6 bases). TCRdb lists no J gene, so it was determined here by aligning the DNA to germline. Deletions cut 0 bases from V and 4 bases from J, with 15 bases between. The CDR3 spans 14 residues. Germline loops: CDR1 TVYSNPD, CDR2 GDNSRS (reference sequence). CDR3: CAFSITGRYDKLIF. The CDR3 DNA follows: TGTGCCTTTAGCATTACTGGGAGATACGATAAACTCATCTTT. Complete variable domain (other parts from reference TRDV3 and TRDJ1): CDKVTQSSPDQTVASGSEVVLLCTYDTVYSNPDLFWYRIRPDYSFQFVFYGDNSRSEGADFTQGRFSVKHILTQKAFHLVISPVRTEDSATYYCAFSITGRYDKLIFGKGTRVTVEP.

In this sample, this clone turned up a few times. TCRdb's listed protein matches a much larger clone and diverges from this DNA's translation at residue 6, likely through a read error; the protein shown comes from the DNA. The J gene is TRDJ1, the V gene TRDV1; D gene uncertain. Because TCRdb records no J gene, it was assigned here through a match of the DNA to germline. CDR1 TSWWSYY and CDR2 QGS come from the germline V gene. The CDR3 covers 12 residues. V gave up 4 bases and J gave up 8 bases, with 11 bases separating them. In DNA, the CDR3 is TGTGCTCTTGGGGCCGGTTCCCAAAAACTCATCTTT. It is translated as CALGAGSQKLIF.

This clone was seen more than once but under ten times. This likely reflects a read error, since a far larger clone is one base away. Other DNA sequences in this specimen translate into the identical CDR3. In DNA, the CDR3 is TGTGCTCTTGGGGAACTCAACTGCATCATAAAGGCCTTCCTTATAGGGACCGATAAACTCATCTTT. It specifies CALGELNCIIKAFLIGTDKLIF. J is TRDJ1 and V is TRDV1, with 7 bases aligning to TRDD2. TCRdb supplies no J gene; here it was assigned by aligning the nucleotide sequence to germline. This CDR3 has 22 residues. Unmatched junction bases numbered 24, after V lost 0 bases and J lost 2 bases. Germline loops: CDR1 TSWWSYY, CDR2 QGS.

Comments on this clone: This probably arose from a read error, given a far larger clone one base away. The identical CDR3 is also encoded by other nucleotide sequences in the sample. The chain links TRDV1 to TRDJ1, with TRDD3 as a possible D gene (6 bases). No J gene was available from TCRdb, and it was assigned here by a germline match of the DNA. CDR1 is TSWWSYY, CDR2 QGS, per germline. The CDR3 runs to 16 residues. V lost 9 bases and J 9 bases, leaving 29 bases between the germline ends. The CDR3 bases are TGTGCTCTCGGGAACTTCCCGAGGTACTGGGTTGGGGAACTCATCTTT. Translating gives CALGNFPRYWVGELIF.

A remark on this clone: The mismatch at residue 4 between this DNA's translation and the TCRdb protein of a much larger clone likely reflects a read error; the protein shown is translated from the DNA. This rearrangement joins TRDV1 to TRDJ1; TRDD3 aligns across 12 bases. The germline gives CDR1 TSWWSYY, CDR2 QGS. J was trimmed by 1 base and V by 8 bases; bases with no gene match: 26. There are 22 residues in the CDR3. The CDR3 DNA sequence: TGTGCTCTTTGGGCCTTTCCCCGATCGGCGGGACTGGGGGATACCTGCACCGATAAACTCATCTTT. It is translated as CALWAFPRSAGLGDTCTDKLIF.

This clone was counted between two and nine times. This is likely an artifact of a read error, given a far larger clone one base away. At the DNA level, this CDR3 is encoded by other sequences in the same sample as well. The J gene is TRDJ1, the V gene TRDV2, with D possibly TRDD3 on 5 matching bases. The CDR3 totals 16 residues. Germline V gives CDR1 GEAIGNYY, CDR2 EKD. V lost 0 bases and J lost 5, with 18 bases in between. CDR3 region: CACDTGVRGCVDKLIF. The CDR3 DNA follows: TGTGCCTGTGACACCGGGGTACGGGGGTGTGTAGATAAACTCATCTTT.

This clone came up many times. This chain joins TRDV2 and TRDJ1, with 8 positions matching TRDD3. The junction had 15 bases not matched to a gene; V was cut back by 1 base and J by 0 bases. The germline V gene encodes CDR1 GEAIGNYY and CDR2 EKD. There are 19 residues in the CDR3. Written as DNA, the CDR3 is TGTGCCTGTGACACATTGGACCTGGGGGACTCCCTATACACCGATAAACTCATCTTT. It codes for CACDTLDLGDSLYTDKLIF.

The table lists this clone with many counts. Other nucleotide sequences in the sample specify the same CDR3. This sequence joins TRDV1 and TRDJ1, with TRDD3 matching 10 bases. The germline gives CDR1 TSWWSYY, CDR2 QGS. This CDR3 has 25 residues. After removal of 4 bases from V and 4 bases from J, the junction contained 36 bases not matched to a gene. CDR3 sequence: CALGVQPFPVRVLGDQDQRVDKLIF. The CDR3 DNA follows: TGTGCTCTTGGGGTCCAGCCGTTTCCAGTCCGAGTACTGGGGGATCAGGACCAACGGGTCGATAAACTCATCTTT.

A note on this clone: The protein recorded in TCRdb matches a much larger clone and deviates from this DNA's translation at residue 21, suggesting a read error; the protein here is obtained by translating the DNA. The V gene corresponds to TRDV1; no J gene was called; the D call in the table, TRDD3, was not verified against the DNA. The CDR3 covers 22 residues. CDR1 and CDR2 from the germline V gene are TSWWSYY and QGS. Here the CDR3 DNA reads TGTGCTCTTGGGGAACTAGTCTTAGTGTTGGGGATACGTGGATTTTACACCGATAAACTCACCTTT. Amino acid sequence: CALGELVLVLGIRGFYTDKLTF.

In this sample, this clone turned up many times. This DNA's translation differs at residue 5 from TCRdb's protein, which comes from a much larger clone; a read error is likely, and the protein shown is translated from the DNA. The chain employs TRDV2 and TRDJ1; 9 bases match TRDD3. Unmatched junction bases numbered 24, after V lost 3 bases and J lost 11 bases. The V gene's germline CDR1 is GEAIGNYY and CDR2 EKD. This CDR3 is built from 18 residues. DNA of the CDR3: TGTGCCTGTGACGCCGTAACCCCACTGGGGGACCGCTCCGGGTTGCTCATCTTT. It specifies CACDAVTPLGDRSGLLIF.

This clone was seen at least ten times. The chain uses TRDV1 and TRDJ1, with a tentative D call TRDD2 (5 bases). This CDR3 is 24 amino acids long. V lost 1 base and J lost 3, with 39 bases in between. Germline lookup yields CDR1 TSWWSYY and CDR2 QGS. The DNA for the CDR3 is TGTGCTCTTGGGGAACCGCCTGCCTTCACCCTTATCCACCTATCCAGGTCGGTCGCCGATAAACTCATCTTT. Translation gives CALGEPPAFTLIHLSRSVADKLIF.

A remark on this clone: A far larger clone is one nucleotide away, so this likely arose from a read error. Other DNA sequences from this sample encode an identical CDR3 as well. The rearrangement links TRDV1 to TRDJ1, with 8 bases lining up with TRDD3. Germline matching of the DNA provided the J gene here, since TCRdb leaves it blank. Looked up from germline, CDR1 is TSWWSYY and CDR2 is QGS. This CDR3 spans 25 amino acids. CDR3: CALGDLRPSRTYWGSPRVNTDKLIF. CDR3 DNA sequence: TGTGCCCTTGGGGACCTACGGCCTTCCCGAACCTACTGGGGGTCTCCCCGCGTGAACACCGATAAACTCATCTTT.

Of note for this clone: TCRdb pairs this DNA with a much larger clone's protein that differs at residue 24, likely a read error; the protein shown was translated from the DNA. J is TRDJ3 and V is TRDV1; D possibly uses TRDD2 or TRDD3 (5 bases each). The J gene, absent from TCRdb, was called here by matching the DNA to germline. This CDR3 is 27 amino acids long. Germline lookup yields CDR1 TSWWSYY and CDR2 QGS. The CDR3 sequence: CALGVLTTYRAWRIDGITSWDTRKMFF. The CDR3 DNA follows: TGTGCTCTTGGGGTCCTCACTACCTACCGTGCGTGGCGGATAGACGGAATAACCTCCTGGGACACCCGAAAGATGTTTTTC.

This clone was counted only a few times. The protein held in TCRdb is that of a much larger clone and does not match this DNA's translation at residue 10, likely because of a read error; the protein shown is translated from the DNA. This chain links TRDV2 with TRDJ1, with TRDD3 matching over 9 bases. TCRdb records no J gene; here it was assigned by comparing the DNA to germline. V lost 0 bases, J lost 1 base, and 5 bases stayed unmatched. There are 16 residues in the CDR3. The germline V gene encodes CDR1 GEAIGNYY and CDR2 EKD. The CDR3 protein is CACDTAWGIGTDKLIF. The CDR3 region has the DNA TGTGCCTGTGACACCGCCTGGGGGATCGGCACCGATAAACTCATCTTT.

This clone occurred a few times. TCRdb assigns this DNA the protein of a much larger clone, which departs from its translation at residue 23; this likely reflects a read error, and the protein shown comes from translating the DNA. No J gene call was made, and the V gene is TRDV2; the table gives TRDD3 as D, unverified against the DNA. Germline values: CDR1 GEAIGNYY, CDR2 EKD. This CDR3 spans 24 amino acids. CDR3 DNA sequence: TGTGCCTGTGACACCGTGAGGGGGGGGGATACCCACTACAGTACACCGACGTACACCGATAAACTCACCTTT. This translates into CACDTVRGGDTHYSTPTYTDKLTF.

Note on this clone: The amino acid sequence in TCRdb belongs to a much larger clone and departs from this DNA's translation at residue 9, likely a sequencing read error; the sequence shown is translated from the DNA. The CDR3 bases are TGTGCCTGTGACTCTCTAACTGGGAGACAGACTGAGTACACCGATAAACTCATCTTT. This translates into CACDSLTGRQTEYTDKLIF. This rearrangement joins TRDV2 to TRDJ1; TRDD3 is a possible D gene (6 bases). No J gene is reported in TCRdb; it was inferred here by comparing the DNA with germline. Germline V lookup: CDR1 GEAIGNYY, CDR2 EKD. The CDR3 contains 19 residues. V shed 3 bases and J shed 0 bases, with 25 bases lying between them.

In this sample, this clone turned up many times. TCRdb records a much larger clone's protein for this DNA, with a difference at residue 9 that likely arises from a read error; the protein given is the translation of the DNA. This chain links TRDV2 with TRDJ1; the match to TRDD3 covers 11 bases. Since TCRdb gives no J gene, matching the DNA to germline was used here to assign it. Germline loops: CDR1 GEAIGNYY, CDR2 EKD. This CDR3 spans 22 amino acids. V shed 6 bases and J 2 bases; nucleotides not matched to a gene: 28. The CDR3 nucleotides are TGTGCCTGTTGGCATCCTACGTCTCCTAGGTCTACTGGGGGATATTTTACCGATAAACTCATCTTT. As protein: CACWHPTSPRSTGGYFTDKLIF.

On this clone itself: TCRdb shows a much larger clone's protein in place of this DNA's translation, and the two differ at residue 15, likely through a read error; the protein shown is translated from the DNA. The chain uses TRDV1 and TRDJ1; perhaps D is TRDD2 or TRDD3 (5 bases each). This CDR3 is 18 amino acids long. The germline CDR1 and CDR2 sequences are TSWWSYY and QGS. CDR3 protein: CALGDHLRITGTADELIF. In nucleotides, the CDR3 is TGTGCTCTTGGGGACCACCTACGTATTACTGGTACTGCCGATGAACTCATCTTT.

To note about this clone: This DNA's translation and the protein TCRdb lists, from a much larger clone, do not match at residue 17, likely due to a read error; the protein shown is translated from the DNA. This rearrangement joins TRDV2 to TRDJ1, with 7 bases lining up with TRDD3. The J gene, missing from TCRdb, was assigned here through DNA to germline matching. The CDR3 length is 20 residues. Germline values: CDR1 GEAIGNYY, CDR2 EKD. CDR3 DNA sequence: TGTGCCTGTGACACTCCGTCTGGGTCTGGGGGGCCTGGCTTCACCGATGAACTCATCTTT. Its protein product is CACDTPSGSGGPGFTDELIF.

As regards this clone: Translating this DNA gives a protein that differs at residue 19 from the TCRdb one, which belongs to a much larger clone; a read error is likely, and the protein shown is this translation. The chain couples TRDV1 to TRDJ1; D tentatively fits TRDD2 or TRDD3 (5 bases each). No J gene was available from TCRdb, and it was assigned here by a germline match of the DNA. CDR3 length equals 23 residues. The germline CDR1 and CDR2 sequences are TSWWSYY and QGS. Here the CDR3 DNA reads TGTGCTCTTGGGGAACTCCTTCGTTGGGGTCGGTCGCTCGAACTAAAGTACACCAATAAACTCATCTTT. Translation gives CALGELLRWGRSLELKYTNKLIF.

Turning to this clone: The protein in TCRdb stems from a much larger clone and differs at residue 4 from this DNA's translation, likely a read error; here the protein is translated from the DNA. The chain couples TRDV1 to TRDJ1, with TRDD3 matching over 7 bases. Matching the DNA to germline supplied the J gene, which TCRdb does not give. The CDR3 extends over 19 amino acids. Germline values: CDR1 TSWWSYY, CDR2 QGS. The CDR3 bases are TGTGCTCTTGAGGAACTCCGTATATGGGGGAGAATGACGGCCGATAAACTCATCTTT. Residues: CALEELRIWGRMTADKLIF.

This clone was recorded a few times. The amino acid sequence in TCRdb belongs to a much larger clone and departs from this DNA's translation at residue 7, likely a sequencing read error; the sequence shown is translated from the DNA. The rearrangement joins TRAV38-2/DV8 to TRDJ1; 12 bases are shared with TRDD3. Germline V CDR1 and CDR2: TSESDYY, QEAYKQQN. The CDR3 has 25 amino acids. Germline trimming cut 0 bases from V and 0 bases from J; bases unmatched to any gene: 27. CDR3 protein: CAYRSVSFVKGDLLGDTGNTDKLIF. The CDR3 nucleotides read TGTGCTTATAGGAGCGTTAGCTTCGTCAAAGGCGACCTCCTGGGGGATACGGGGAACACCGATAAACTCATCTTT.